This T cell receptor beta chain was recovered during a study of blood T cell repertoires in COVID-19. Background on the study: Specimens from acute and convalescent COVID-19 originated in the United States, Italy and Spain. PBMCs, B-cell-depleted T cells, or T cells were the source of the cDNA or gDNA that made up the material.

Per the original data handling: By means of reference gene primer amplification, nucleated cell counts were estimated. The protocol was immunoSEQ multiplex PCR, while the TCRdb copy is restricted to in-frame clones and leaves out a portion. Clonal size and the V and J genes are those of that table, whereas D and trimming came from the DNA. In the table there are around 64,000 clones, 86% of which are singletons. CDR3 length equals 16 residues. The V gene's germline CDR1 is SGDLS and CDR2 YYNGEE. With 4 bases removed from V and 5 bases from J, the gap between germline ends came to 19 bases. Sequencing was done on a sample of peripheral blood. This receptor was taken from a man between 50 and 59 years old with active COVID-19. The chain is built from TRBV9 and TRBJ2-1, with TRBD1 as a possible D gene (5 bases). Here the CDR3 DNA reads TGTGCCAGCAGCCCCCGTCGGAAGGGGTCACACAATGAGCAGTTCTTC. Translated, it gives CASSPRRKGSHNEQFF.